The rows below give T cell receptor beta chains drawn from one sample of a study of Ad26.COV2.S vaccination and SARS-CoV-2 variants. Libraries were prepared by immunoSEQ multiplex PCR; TCRdb keeps only in-frame clonotypes and omits some of them. Altogether around 320,000 clones are present, around 87% being singletons, with the ten largest covering roughly 3.6%. Here the sequenced sample was peripheral blood, taken in a trial of Ad26.COV2.S vaccine versus placebo. These receptors originate from a person between 18 and 65 years old who received the Ad26.COV2.S COVID-19 vaccine or a placebo. The CDR3 runs from the conserved cysteine through the conserved F or W. The D gene is left open where the match is weak. The size of a clone is reported for some rows only, either as once, few or many, or as a class for expanded clones.

abundance	v_gene	j_gene	d_gene	CDR3nt	CDR3aa
-	TRBV4-1	TRBJ2-7	TRBD1	TGCGCCAGCAGCCGTGACAGGGTTCTTTACGAGCAGTACTTC	CASSRDRVLYEQYF
-	TRBV11-2	TRBJ2-1	TRBD2	TGTGCCAGCAGCCTGGGACTAGTTAGGGACAATGAGCAGTTCTTC	CASSLGLVRDNEQFF
once	TRBV27	TRBJ2-2	-	TGTGCCAGCAGTTTATCGATTGGCATCACCGGGGAGCTGTTTTTT	CASSLSIGITGELFF
once	TRBV11-2	TRBJ2-1	TRBD2	TGTGCCAGCAGCTTAGTTAACCCACTAGCGGGGGGGCACTACAATGAGCAGTTCTTC	CASSLVNPLAGGHYNEQFF
-	TRBV5-5	TRBJ1-1	TRBD1	TGTGCCAGCAGCTTGGCGGGACAGGGACCCGCGGCTTTCTTT	CASSLAGQGPAAFF
-	TRBV5-1	TRBJ2-1	-	TGCGCCAGCATTGGGCAGGACAATGAGCAGTTCTTC	CASIGQDNEQFF
-	TRBV10-3	TRBJ2-1	TRBD1	TGTGCCATCAGTGCCGACAGGGGGTCGGGTTTGAGGCAGTTCTTC	CAISADRGSGLRQFF
-	TRBV28	TRBJ2-2	-	TGTGCCAGCAGTCAACCGGGAACGTCCACCGGGGAGCTGTTTTTT	CASSQPGTSTGELFF
-	TRBV15	TRBJ2-7	-	TGTGCCACCAGCCGCACCTACGTAGGGGCCCAGTCCTACGAGCAGTACTTC	CATSRTYVGAQSYEQYF
many	TRBV6-5	TRBJ1-1	-	TGTGCCAGCAGCTTGGAGGGTGGCACTGAAGCTTTCTTT	CASSLEGGTEAFF
-	TRBV9	TRBJ1-1	-	TGTGCCAGCAGCGTAGAGTGGCACACTGAAGCTTTCTTT	CASSVEWHTEAFF
once	TRBV2	TRBJ2-1	TRBD1	TGTGCCAGCGGAGCGGACAGGGGGAATTCTGAGCAGTTCTTC	CASGADRGNSEQFF
few	TRBV5-1	TRBJ1-5	-	TGCGCCAGCAGCTTGGAGGCTGGTCAGCCCCAGCATTTT	CASSLEAGQPQHF
-	TRBV5-8	TRBJ1-6	TRBD1	TGTGCCAGCAGCGGGACAGGATGGGATTCACCCCTCCACTTT	CASSGTGWDSPLHF
-	TRBV20-1	TRBJ1-5	-	TGCAGTGCTAGTTCTCTAGGCAATCAGCCCCAGCATTTT	CSASSLGNQPQHF
once	TRBV4-3	TRBJ1-2	-	TGCGCCAGCAGCCAAGACGCTCACCCGCGATACGGCTACACCTTC	CASSQDAHPRYGYTF
few	TRBV6-6	TRBJ2-7	-	TGTGCCAGCAGTTCCCTTGGAGAAGAGCAGTACTTC	CASSSLGEEQYF
-	TRBV7-9	TRBJ2-3	TRBD2	TGTGCCAGCAGCGTGACTAGCGGGCGGTTACAGGATACGCAGTATTTT	CASSVTSGRLQDTQYF
-	TRBV7-8	TRBJ2-3	-	TGTGCCAGCAGCTTAGTCGGGGCCATCACAGATACGCAGTATTTT	CASSLVGAITDTQYF
few	TRBV28	TRBJ2-4	-	TGTGCCACTACGGATCTAGCCAAAAACATTCAGTACTTC	CATTDLAKNIQYF
-	TRBV11-1	TRBJ1-1	-	TGTGCCAGCAGCTTAGGTTATGGACCGAACACTGAAGCTTTCTTT	CASSLGYGPNTEAFF
-	TRBV7-2	TRBJ2-2	TRBD2	TGTGCCAGCAGCTTTAGCGGGGGGGCGGGCACCGGGGAGCTGTTTTTT	CASSFSGGAGTGELFF
-	TRBV5-6	TRBJ1-1	-	TGTGCCAGCAGCTTAACGCCGAGGAACACTGAAGCTTTCTTT	CASSLTPRNTEAFF
-	TRBV4-3	TRBJ2-5	TRBD2	TGCGCCAGCAGCCAAGGACTAGCGGAAGAGACCCAGTACTTC	CASSQGLAEETQYF
few	TRBV5-8	TRBJ1-6	TRBD1	TGTGCCAGCAGCTTGGAGGGCAGGGGGGCACCCCTCCACTTT	CASSLEGRGAPLHF
-	TRBV7-8	TRBJ1-5	-	TGTGCCAGCAGCTCCGACGTTAGTGATCAGCCCCAGCATTTT	CASSSDVSDQPQHF
-	TRBV2	TRBJ1-1	-	TGTGCCAGCAGTGATACTTACACTGAAGCTTTCTTT	CASSDTYTEAFF
-	TRBV7-2	TRBJ2-7	TRBD1	TGTGCCAGCAGCTTAGCTTTGGCAGGGGGCGAGTACGAGCAGTACTTC	CASSLALAGGEYEQYF
-	TRBV25-1	TRBJ2-7	-	TGTGCCAGCATCGTCTTCGGGGCGTACGAGCAGTACTTC	CASIVFGAYEQYF
few	TRBV4-1	TRBJ1-5	TRBD1	TGCGCCAGCAGCCAAGTCCCGGGACAGATTATTAGCAATCAGCCCCAGCATTTT	CASSQVPGQIISNQPQHF
many	TRBV10-3	TRBJ2-7	-	TGTGCCATCAGTGCCTCGTACGAGCAGTACTTC	CAISASYEQYF
-	TRBV7-9	TRBJ2-7	-	TGTGCCAGCAGCTTTTTCGGGGAATCCTACGAGCAGTACTTC	CASSFFGESYEQYF
-	TRBV24-1	TRBJ2-1	-	TGTGCCACCAGTGATTCGGAGCGGTCGGAATACAATGAGCAGTTCTTC	CATSDSERSEYNEQFF
-	TRBV3-1/TRBV3-2	TRBJ2-7	TRBD1	TGTGCCAGCAGCCAAGCAGGGGGCGATAACTACGAGCAGTACTTC	CASSQAGGDNYEQYF
-	TRBV3-1/TRBV3-2	TRBJ1-2	-	TGTGCCAGCAGCCAAGACGCTTACAGACCCTCTAACTATGGCTACACCTTC	CASSQDAYRPSNYGYTF
-	TRBV4-1	TRBJ2-1	TRBD2	TGCGCCAGCAGCCAAGATAGACTAGCGGCGAATGAGCAGTTCTTC	CASSQDRLAANEQFF
-	TRBV19	TRBJ1-3	-	TGTGCCAGTAGTAGGGGGTACTCTGGAAACACCATATATTTT	CASSRGYSGNTIYF
-	TRBV24-1	TRBJ2-3	TRBD1	TGTGCCACCAGCCAGACAGGGCCCACAGATACGCAGTATTTT	CATSQTGPTDTQYF
-	TRBV18	TRBJ1-3	-	TGTGCCAGCTCCACGTCCCTTACAGGGCAAAACTCTGGAAACACCATATATTTT	CASSTSLTGQNSGNTIYF
-	TRBV11-2	TRBJ2-3	-	TGTGCCAGCAGCCTGTTGAGCGGGACGCAGTATTTT	CASSLLSGTQYF
-	TRBV5-1	TRBJ1-2	-	TGCGCCAGCAGCCCAGATCTTGGGGAGGAGGGCTACACCTTC	CASSPDLGEEGYTF
-	TRBV27	TRBJ1-5	TRBD1	TGTGCCAGCAGTACGACAGGGGTCCAGCCCCAGCATTTT	CASSTTGVQPQHF
-	TRBV6-2/TRBV6-3	TRBJ1-2	-	TGTGCCAGCAGTTACCGGGAGGCAAACTATGGCTACACCTTC	CASSYREANYGYTF
-	TRBV19	TRBJ1-2	-	TGTGCCAGTAACGAGGGAATGAGCGGCTACACCTTC	CASNEGMSGYTF
-	TRBV4-1	TRBJ1-6	-	TGCGCCAGCAGCCAAGGGACTGTTTCACCCTATAATTCACCCCTCCACTTT	CASSQGTVSPYNSPLHF
-	TRBV13	TRBJ2-3	TRBD1	TGTGCCAGCAGCTTGACAGGGGGCCGCACAGATACGCAGTATTTT	CASSLTGGRTDTQYF
-	TRBV7-9	TRBJ2-5	TRBD2	TGTGCCAGCAGCCCCACACCGGGAGGGGAGACCCAGTACTTC	CASSPTPGGETQYF
once	TRBV5-1	TRBJ2-7	-	TGCGCCAGCAGCTTGGCGTACCAGGGGATGACCTACGAGCAGTACTTC	CASSLAYQGMTYEQYF
-	TRBV28	TRBJ1-2	TRBD1	TGTGCCAGCAGTTCGACCCCCCGGACAGGGGGCGCCGGCTACACCTTC	CASSSTPRTGGAGYTF
-	TRBV7-9	TRBJ2-1	TRBD1	TGTGCCAGCAGCCACCGGGACAGGGGGCCTAGTGAGCAGTTCTTC	CASSHRDRGPSEQFF
-	TRBV20-1	TRBJ2-5	TRBD2	TGCAGTGCTAGTCGATCTTCTAGCGGGGGGGCGAAAGAGACCCAGTACTTC	CSASRSSSGGAKETQYF
once	TRBV4-2	TRBJ1-5	TRBD1	TGTGCCAGCAGCCAAGGATCAGGGGGCGATCAGCCCCAGCATTTT	CASSQGSGGDQPQHF
-	TRBV1	TRBJ2-1	-	TGCACCAGCAGCCAAGTCCGGACTTATTACAATGAGCAGTTCTTC	CTSSQVRTYYNEQFF
-	TRBV5-4	TRBJ2-5	TRBD1	TGTGCCAGCAGTCGGACAGGAGAGACCCAGTACTTC	CASSRTGETQYF